In this sample, the clone carrying this T cell receptor beta chain turned up a few times. This record belongs to a study of T-cell memory formation after mild COVID-19. The V end was cut by 1 base, the J end by 0 bases, with 12 bases between. CDR1 and CDR2 from the germline V gene are LNHNV and YYDKDF (reference sequence). This CDR3 is 17 amino acids long. TCRdb used MiXCR to reprocess the 5' RACE reads, holding one entry per CDR3 protein. The data hold 150,000 to 200,000 distinct CDR3 sequences, with roughly 16% observed a single time. This clonotype was sampled from an adult woman who had mild COVID-19 (a few samples of this study predate the infection). Cell type and time point are not known. The material sequenced was PBMCs or a T cell subset sorted from them (not recorded which). The rearrangement joins TRBV15 to TRBJ2-2; D gene ambiguous. CDR3 sequence: CATSRGTVGSNTGELFF. As DNA, the CDR3 is TGTGCCACCAGCAGAGGCACGGTCGGGTCGAACACCGGGGAGCTGTTTTTT.